This T cell receptor (beta chain) was recovered during a study of T-cell memory formation after mild COVID-19 listed by TCRdb under 2021. Notes on the research overall: TCR sequence clusters from the two donors were found to be largely donor specific. In a couple of donors, T-cell clones that expanded and contracted after mild COVID-19 were tracked by sequencing TCRalpha and TCRbeta repertoires over time. Two young, previously healthy adult volunteers, one female and one male, were included in the cohort.

The investigation overall reported the following: Clones contracting from day 15 to 85 had balanced CD4/CD8 phenotypes, while a second wave expanding from day 15 to 37 was biased towards CD4+. The second-wave clones that peaked on day 37 were not confirmed to be SARS-CoV-2 specific. Some responding clones were found in pre-infection memory, which suggests that pre-existing cross-reactive memory T cells took part in the SARS-CoV-2 response. Only a couple of mild cases were covered in the study, and larger cohorts including severe cases with pre-infection samples were considered necessary. Contracting CD4+ clones were located mainly in the CM and EM memory subsets, whereas CD8+ clones were found to be enriched in EMRA.

This clonotype appeared a few times. Its specific antigen is unknown. No much larger clonotype is one base removed from it; base qualities were not supplied. Sequencing was performed on an Illumina NovaSeq 6000. cDNA libraries for TCRalpha and TCRbeta were prepared by 5'RACE using constant-segment primers, with sample barcodes and unique molecular identifiers added. Trizol reagent was used to extract RNA from every sample. Library amplification was performed in two PCR steps, and a second sample barcode and Illumina TruSeq adapters were introduced in the second step. The libraries were sequenced on an Illumina NovaSeq using 2 x 150 bp paired-end reads. The study's own analysis went as follows. The reads were demultiplexed and collapsed into UMI-guided consensus sequences using migec v1.2.7. Using mixcr v2.1.11, UMI consensuses were aligned to TRA and TRB V and J templates and then assembled into clonotypes. A clonotype was counted as expanded or contracted only if both edgeR and NoisET called the change significant, with noise models trained on biological replicates. edgeR calls used a false discovery rate-adjusted p below 0.01 and a log2 fold-change threshold of 1. As an exploratory analysis of dynamics, max-normalized trajectories of the 1000 most abundant clonotypes were examined with PCA combined with hierarchical clustering. The CD4 or CD8 phenotype of responding clones was assigned using the separately sequenced CD4+ and CD8+ repertoires. TCRdb passed the public sequencing reads through fastp at Q25 and MiXCR, retaining productive beta sequences. CDR3 protein duplicates are merged, each entry listing the most common genes and DNA. TCRdb, rather than the study authors, made the V and J calls. This sample lists fewer than 550,000 distinct CDR3 sequences; around 19% were detected once. More than 8% of the sample is taken by the ten largest.

Ficoll-Paque density gradient centrifugation was the method used to isolate PBMCs. The germline V gene encodes CDR1 SGHTA and CDR2 FQGNSA. V is shortened by 4 bases, J by 3 bases, and the region joining them spans 19 bases. Measured from the cysteine to the phenylalanine, the CDR3 is 17 residues long. Solely the CDR3 DNA is kept, with 51 bases framed from the first base. Sequencing was carried out using PBMCs or a T cell subset sorted from them (not recorded which). The sequence links TRBV7-2 to TRBJ2-1; a confident D gene designation cannot be given. This sequence originates from an adult woman who had mild COVID-19 (a few samples of this study predate the infection). The sample titles of this study are shuffled in the database, so cell type and time point are left out; the donor was told from shared clones. The CDR3 corresponds to CASSWLTFVSFYNEQFF. The DNA is as follows: TGTGCCAGCAGCTGGCTGACGTTCGTTAGTTTCTACAATGAGCAGTTCTTC.